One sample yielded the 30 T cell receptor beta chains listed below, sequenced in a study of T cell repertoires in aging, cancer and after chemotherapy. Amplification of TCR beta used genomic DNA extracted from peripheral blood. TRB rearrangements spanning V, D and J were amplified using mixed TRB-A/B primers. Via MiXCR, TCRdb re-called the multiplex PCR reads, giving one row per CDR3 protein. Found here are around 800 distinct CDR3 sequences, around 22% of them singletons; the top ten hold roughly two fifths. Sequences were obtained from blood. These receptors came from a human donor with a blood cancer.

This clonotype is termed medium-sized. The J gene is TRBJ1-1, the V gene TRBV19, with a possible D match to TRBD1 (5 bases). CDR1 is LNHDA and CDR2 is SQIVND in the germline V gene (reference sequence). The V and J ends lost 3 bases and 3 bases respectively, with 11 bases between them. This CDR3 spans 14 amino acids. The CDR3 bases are TGTGCCAGTAGTATGGGGGGTTGGGACACTGAAGCTTTCTTT. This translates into CASSMGGWDTEAFF.

CDR3 bases: TGTGCCACCCAGGGAGGGGCAACGCAGTATTTT. This sequence encodes CATQGGATQYF. The J gene is TRBJ2-3, the V gene TRBV7-3, with 7 bases identical to TRBD2. The CDR3 sequence is 11 residues long. CDR1 is SGHTA and CDR2 is FQGTGA in the germline V gene. V was clipped by 10 bases and J by 9 bases; unmatched bases: 7. Full variable domain (rest looked up from reference TRBV7-3 and TRBJ2-3): GAGVSQTPSNKVTEKGKYVELRCDPISGHTALYWYRQSLGQGPEFLIYFQGTGAADDSGLPNDRFFAVRPEGSVSTLKIQRTERGDSAVYLCATQGGATQYFGPGTRLTVL.

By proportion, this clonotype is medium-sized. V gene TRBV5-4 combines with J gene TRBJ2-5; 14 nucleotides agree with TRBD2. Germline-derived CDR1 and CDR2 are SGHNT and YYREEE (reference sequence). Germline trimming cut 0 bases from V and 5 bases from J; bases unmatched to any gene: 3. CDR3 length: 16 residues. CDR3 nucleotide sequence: TGTGCCAGCAGCTTGGGACTAGCGGGAGGGCGGGAGACCCAGTACTTC. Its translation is CASSLGLAGGRETQYF.

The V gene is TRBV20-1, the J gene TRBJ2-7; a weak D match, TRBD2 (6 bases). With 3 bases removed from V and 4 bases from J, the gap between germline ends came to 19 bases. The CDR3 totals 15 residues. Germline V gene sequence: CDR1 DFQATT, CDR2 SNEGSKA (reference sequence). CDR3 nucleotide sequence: TGCAGTGCTAGGCTCCTCTCGGCGCGGGGTTACGAGCAGTACTTC. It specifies CSARLLSARGYEQYF.

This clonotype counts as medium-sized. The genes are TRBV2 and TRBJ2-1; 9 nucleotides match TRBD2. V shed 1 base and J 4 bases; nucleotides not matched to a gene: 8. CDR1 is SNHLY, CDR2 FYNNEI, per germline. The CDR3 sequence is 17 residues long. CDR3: CASSEGGLAAGYNEQFF. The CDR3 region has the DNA TGTGCCAGCAGTGAAGGGGGACTAGCAGCTGGTTACAATGAGCAGTTCTTC.

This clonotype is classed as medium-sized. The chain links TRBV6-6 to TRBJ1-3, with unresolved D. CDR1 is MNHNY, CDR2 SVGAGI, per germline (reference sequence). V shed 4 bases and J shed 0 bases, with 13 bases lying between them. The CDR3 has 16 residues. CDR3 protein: CASSSPGEISGNTIYF. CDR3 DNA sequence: TGTGCCAGCAGTTCCCCGGGAGAGATCTCTGGAAACACCATATATTTT.

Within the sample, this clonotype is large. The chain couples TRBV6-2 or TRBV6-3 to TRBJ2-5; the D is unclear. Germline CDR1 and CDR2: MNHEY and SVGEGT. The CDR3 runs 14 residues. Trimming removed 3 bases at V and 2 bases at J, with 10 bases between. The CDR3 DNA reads TGTGCCAGCAGTTATCAACCGGAGCAAGAGACCCAGTACTTC. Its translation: CASSYQPEQETQYF.

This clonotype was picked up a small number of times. The CDR3 region is CASMGESNTGELFF. In DNA, the CDR3 is TGTGCCAGCATGGGGGAATCGAACACCGGGGAGCTGTTTTTT. The gene calls are TRBV2 and TRBJ2-2; TRBD1 or TRBD2 may be the D gene (5 bases each). Germline V gives CDR1 SNHLY, CDR2 FYNNEI. CDR3 size: 14 residues. The ends were cut back, 7 bases at V and 0 bases at J, with 9 bases in the middle.

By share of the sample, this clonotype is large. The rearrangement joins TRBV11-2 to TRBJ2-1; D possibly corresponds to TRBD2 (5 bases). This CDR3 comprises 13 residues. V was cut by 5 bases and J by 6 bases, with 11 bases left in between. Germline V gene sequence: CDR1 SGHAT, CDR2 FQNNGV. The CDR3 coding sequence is TGTGCCAGCAGCCTGGACTGGGCCAATGAGCAGTTCTTC. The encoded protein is CASSLDWANEQFF.

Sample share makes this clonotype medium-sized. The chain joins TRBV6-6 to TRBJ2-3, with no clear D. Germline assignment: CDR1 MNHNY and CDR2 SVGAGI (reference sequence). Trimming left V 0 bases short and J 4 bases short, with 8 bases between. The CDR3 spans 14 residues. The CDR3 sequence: CASSYSATADTQYF. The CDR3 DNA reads TGTGCCAGCAGTTACTCCGCTACGGCAGATACGCAGTATTTT.

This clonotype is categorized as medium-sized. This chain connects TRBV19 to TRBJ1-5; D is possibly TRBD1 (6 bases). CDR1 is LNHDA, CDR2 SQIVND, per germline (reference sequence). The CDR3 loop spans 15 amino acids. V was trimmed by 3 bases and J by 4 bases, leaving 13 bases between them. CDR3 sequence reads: CASSIVNRDNQPQHF. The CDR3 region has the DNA TGTGCCAGTAGTATCGTCAACAGGGATAATCAGCCCCAGCATTTT.

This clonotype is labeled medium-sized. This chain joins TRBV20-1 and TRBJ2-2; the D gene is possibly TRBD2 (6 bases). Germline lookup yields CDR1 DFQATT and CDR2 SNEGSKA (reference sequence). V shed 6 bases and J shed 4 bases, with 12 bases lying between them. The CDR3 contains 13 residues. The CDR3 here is CSAGGPGTGELFF. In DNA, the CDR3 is TGCAGTGCAGGAGGGCCGGGCACCGGGGAGCTGTTTTTT.

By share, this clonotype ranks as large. CDR3 DNA sequence: TGTGCCACCAGGGAGGGGGCGGACTATGGCTACACCTTC. This sequence encodes CATREGADYGYTF. V is TRBV15 and J is TRBJ1-2, with TRBD1 matching 7 bases. The ends lost 6 bases at V and 3 bases at J; junction bases unmatched: 4. The CDR3 runs 13 residues. Germline CDR1 LNHNV, CDR2 YYDKDF (reference sequence).

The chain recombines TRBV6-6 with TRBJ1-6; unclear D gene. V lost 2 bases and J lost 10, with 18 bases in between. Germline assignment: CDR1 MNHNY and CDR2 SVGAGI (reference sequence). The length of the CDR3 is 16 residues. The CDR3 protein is CASSYTDEPTSSPLHF. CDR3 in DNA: TGTGCCAGCAGTTACACCGACGAACCCACGAGCTCACCCCTCCACTTT.

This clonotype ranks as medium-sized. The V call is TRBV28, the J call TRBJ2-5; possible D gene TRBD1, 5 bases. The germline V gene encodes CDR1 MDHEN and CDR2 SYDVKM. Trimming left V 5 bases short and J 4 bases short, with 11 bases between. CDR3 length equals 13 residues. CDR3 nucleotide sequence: TGTGCCAGCAGTCTGGACATGGGAGAGACCCAGTACTTC. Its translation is CASSLDMGETQYF.

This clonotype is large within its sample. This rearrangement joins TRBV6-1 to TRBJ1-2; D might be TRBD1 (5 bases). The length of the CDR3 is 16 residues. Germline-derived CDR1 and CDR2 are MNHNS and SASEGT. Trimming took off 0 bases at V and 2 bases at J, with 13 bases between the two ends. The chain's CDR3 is CASSEAVWDSNYGYTF. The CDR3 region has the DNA TGTGCCAGCAGTGAAGCAGTTTGGGACTCGAACTATGGCTACACCTTC.

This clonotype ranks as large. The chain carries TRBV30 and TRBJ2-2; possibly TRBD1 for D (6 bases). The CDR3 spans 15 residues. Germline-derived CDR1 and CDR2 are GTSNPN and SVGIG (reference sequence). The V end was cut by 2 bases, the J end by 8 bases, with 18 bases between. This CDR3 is CAWSTHRGSVGELFF. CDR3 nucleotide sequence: TGTGCCTGGAGTACTCATAGGGGGAGCGTTGGGGAGCTGTTTTTT.

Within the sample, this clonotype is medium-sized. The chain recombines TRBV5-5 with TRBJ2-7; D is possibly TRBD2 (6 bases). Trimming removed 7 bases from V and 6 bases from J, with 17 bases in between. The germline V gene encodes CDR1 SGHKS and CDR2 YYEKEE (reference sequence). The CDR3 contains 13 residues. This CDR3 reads CASGGERVGEQYF. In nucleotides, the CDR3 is TGTGCCAGCGGAGGGGAGAGGGTTGGCGAGCAGTACTTC.

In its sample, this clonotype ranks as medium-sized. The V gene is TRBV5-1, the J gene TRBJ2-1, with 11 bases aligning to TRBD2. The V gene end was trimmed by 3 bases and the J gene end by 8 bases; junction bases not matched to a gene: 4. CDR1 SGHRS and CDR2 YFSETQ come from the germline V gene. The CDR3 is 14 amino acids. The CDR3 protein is CASSYSGRADEQFF. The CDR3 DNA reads TGCGCCAGCAGCTATAGCGGGAGGGCCGATGAGCAGTTCTTC.

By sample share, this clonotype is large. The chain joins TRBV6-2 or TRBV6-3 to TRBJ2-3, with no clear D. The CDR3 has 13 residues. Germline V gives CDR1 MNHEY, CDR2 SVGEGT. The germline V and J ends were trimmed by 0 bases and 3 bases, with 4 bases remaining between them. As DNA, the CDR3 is TGTGCCAGCAGTTACTCAGAAACAGATACGCAGTATTTT. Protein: CASSYSETDTQYF.

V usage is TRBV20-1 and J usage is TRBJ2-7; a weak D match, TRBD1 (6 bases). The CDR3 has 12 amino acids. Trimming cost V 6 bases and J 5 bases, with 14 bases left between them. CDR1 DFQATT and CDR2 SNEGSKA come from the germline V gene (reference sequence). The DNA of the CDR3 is TGCAGTGCAAGCAGGGGCGTGAACGAGCAGTACTTC. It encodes CSASRGVNEQYF.

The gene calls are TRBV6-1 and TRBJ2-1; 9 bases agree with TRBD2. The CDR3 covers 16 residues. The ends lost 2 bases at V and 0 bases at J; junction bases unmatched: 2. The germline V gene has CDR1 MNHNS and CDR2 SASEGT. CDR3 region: CASSELSGSSYNEQFF. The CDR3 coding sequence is TGTGCCAGCAGTGAACTTAGCGGGAGCTCCTACAATGAGCAGTTCTTC.

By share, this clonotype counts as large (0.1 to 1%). The CDR3, as DNA: TGTGCCAGCAGTGAAGGACTCTCCTACGAGCAGTACTTC. This encodes CASSEGLSYEQYF. The chain combines TRBV6-1 with TRBJ2-7; D is undetermined. Trimming removed 1 base from V and 0 bases from J, with 4 bases in between. Per the germline V gene, CDR1 is MNHNS and CDR2 is SASEGT. CDR3 size: 13 residues.

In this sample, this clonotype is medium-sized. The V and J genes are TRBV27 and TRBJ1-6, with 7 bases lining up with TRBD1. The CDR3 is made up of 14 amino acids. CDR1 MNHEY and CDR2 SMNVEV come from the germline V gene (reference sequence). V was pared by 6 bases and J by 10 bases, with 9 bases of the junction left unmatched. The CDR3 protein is CASSQDRDRSPLHF. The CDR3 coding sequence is TGTGCCAGCAGCCAAGACAGGGATAGATCACCCCTCCACTTT.

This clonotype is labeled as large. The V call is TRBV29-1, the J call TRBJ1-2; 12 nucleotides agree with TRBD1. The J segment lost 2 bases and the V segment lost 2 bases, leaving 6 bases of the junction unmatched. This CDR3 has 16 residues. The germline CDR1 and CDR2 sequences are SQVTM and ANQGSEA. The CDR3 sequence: CSVEKGQGAQNYGYTF. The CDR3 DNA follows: TGCAGCGTTGAAAAGGGACAGGGGGCGCAAAACTATGGCTACACCTTC.

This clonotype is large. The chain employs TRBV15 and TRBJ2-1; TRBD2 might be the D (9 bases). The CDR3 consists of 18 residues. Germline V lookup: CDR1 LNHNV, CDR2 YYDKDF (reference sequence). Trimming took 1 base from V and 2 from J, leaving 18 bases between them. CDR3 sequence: CATSRAGGAGGTYNEQFF. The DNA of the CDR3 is TGTGCCACCAGCAGAGCAGGGGGCGCGGGAGGGACCTACAATGAGCAGTTCTTC.

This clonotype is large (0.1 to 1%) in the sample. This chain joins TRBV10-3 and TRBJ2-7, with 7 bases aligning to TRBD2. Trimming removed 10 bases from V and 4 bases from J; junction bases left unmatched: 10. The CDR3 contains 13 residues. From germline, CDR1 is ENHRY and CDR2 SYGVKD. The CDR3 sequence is CATLGGEIYEQYF. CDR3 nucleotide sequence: TGTGCCACCCTGGGGGGGGAGATTTACGAGCAGTACTTC.

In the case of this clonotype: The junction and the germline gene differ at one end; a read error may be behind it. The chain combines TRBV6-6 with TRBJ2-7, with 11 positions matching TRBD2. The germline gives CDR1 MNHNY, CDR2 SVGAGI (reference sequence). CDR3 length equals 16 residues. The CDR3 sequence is CAISPPGTSGTLGQYF. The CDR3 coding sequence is TGTGCCATCAGTCCTCCTGGGACTAGCGGTACCCTGGGGCAGTACTTC.

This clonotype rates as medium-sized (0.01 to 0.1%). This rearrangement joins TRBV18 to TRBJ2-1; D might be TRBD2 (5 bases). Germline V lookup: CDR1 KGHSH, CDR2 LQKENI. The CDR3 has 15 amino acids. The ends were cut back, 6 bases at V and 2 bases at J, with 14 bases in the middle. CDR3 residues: CASSRGIGAYNEQFF. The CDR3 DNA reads TGTGCCAGCTCTCGAGGGATCGGGGCCTACAATGAGCAGTTCTTC.

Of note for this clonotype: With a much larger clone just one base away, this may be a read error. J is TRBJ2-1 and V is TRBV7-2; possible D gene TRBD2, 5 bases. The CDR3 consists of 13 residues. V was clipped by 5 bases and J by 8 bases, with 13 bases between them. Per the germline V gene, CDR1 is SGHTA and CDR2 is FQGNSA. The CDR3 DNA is TGTGCCAGCAGCGGGAGTCGCGGGTATGAGCAGTTCTTC. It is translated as CASSGSRGYEQFF.